This T cell receptor beta chain was observed in a study of blood T cell repertoires in COVID-19. Study as a whole: PBMCs, B-cell-depleted T cells, or T cells were the source of the cDNA or gDNA that made up the material.

The CDR3 length is 14 residues. Trimming pared 2 bases from V and 6 bases from J, leaving 12 bases between. Looked up from germline, CDR1 is MNHEY and CDR2 is SVGEGT. Methods used by the authors: Estimated nucleated cell counts came from reference gene primer amplification. Sequenced by immunoSEQ multiplex PCR; TCRdb stores in-frame clones only, minus some. V, J and clone size are taken as reported in that table, and D and trimming were inferred from the DNA itself. The repertoire holds under 170,000 clones, just over 85% seen once, with 3% to 4% in the top ten. The chain has TRBV6-2 or TRBV6-3 and TRBJ2-3, with D perhaps matching TRBD1 (7 bases). Specimen: peripheral blood. The receptor was derived from a man between 70 and 80 years old with acute or convalescent COVID-19. The CDR3 spells CASSYAPGGDTQYF. The CDR3 DNA sequence: TGTGCCAGCAGTTACGCCCCAGGGGGGGATACGCAGTATTTT.